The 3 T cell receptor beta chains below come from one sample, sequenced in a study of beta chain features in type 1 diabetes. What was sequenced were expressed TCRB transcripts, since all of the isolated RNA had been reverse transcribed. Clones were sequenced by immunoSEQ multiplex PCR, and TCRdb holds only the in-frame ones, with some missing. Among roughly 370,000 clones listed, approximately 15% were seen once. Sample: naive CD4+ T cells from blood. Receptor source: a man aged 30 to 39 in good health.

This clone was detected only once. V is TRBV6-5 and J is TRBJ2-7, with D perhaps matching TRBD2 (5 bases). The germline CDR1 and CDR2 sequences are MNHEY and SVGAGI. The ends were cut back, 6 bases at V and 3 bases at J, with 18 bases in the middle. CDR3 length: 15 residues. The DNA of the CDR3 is TGTGCCAGCAGACAGACCCGGACGGGGATCTACGAGCAGTACGTC. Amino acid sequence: CASRQTRTGIYEQYV.

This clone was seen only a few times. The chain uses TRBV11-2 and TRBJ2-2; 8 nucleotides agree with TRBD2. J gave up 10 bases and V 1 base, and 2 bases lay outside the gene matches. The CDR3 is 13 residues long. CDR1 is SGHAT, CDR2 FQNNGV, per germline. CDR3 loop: CASSLAGGPELFF. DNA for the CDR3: TGTGCCAGCAGCTTAGCGGGAGGGCCGGAGCTGTTTTTT.

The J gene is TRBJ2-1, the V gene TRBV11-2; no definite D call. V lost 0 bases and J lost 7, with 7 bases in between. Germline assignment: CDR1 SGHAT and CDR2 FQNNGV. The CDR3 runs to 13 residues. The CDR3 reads CASSLDRRNEQFF. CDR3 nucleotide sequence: TGTGCCAGCAGCTTAGATAGGCGGAATGAGCAGTTCTTC.